This T cell receptor beta chain was sequenced in a study of naive and memory T cell subsets. Germline V gene data show CDR1 as GTSNPN and CDR2 as SVGIG (reference sequence). The CDR3 consists of 15 residues. V was trimmed by 3 bases and J by 1 base, leaving 12 bases between them. This clonotype was counted a few times. An equimolar mix of two oligonucleotides served as the beta constant-region primer for TRBC1 and TRBC2. Nested alpha and beta constant-region primers with the SP2 primer drove four PCR rounds on ligated cDNA. TCRdb processed the UMI-ligation and nested PCR reads anew with MiXCR; each CDR3 protein has one entry. The sample lists roughly 10,000 distinct CDR3 sequences; around 5.4% were seen once.

The specimen sequenced was CD4+ TEMRA cells from blood. Indicated subset: effector memory re-expressing CD45RA, CD45RA+ CD27-. The TCR comes from a human donor in good health. This sequence joins TRBV30 and TRBJ2-2; a possible D gene is TRBD2 (6 bases). CDR3 loop: CAWSLPRGNTGELFF. For the CDR3, the DNA is TGTGCCTGGAGCTTACCGCGGGGGAACACCGGGGAGCTGTTTTTT.